One sample yielded the 16 T cell receptor beta chains listed below, sequenced in a study of shared clonotypes between healthy human individuals. Profiling relied on immunoSEQ multiplex PCR, and the TCRdb table lists in-frame clones only, not all of them. Among 2 million to 3 million clones listed, more than 85% were seen once. The sequencing input was naive CD4+ T cells from PBMCs. Noted subset: CD45RA+ positively selected. Receptor source: a man younger than 35 in good health. Some clones in this sample may be carry-over from other donors' samples.

The chain recombines TRBV9 with TRBJ2-7, with 7 bases that match TRBD2. The CDR3 consists of 15 residues. Germline CDR1 reads SGDLS; CDR2 reads YYNGEE. J lost 6 bases, V lost 2 bases, and 11 bases had no gene match. This CDR3 reads CASSVRAGDVGEQYF. The DNA for the CDR3 is TGTGCCAGCAGCGTCAGGGCGGGGGATGTTGGCGAGCAGTACTTC.

V gene TRBV5-1 combines with J gene TRBJ2-3; tentatively, D is TRBD1 or TRBD2 (5 bases each). This CDR3 has 16 residues. Per germline, CDR1 SGHRS and CDR2 YFSETQ. V lost 4 bases and J lost 3, with 18 bases in between. Written as DNA, the CDR3 is TGCGCCAGCAGCGGGACGGGTCGAAAAGGGACAGATACGCAGTATTTT. Amino acids: CASSGTGRKGTDTQYF. Combining the CDR3 with reference TRBV5-1 and TRBJ2-3 gives the whole variable domain KAGVTQTPRYLIKTRGQQVTLSCSPISGHRSVSWYQQTPGQGLQFLFEYFSETQRNKGNFPGRFSGRQFSNSRSEMNVSTLELGDSALYLCASSGTGRKGTDTQYFGPGTRLTVL.

V is TRBV5-1 and J is TRBJ1-5; TRBD1 is a possible D gene (5 bases). The CDR3 contains 15 residues. Trimming stripped 0 bases from V and 6 bases from J, with 13 bases between. Germline V gene sequence: CDR1 SGHRS, CDR2 YFSETQ. The DNA of the CDR3 is TGCGCCAGCAGCTTGGACGGGGTAGGGACTCAGCCCCAGCATTTT. This gives the protein CASSLDGVGTQPQHF. Combining the CDR3 with reference TRBV5-1 and TRBJ1-5 gives the whole variable domain KAGVTQTPRYLIKTRGQQVTLSCSPISGHRSVSWYQQTPGQGLQFLFEYFSETQRNKGNFPGRFSGRQFSNSRSEMNVSTLELGDSALYLCASSLDGVGTQPQHFGDGTRLSIL.

The gene calls are TRBV27 and TRBJ1-2; D gene uncertain. The CDR3 runs 15 residues. Germline CDR1 and CDR2: MNHEY and SMNVEV (reference sequence). Trimming left V 4 bases short and J 0 bases short, with 12 bases between. This CDR3 reads CASSWMVGANYGYTF. CDR3 sequence (DNA): TGTGCCAGCAGTTGGATGGTCGGAGCTAACTATGGCTACACCTTC.

This clone was seen only a few times. CDR3 DNA: TGTGCCAGCAGTGGGACTTCACGTGAAGCTTTCTTT. Translation: CASSGTSREAFF. J is TRBJ1-1 and V is TRBV28, with D maybe TRBD1 (5 bases). Trimming left V 5 bases short and J 7 bases short, with 11 bases between. CDR3 size: 12 residues. Germline CDR1 is MDHEN and CDR2 is SYDVKM.

The chain combines TRBV6-1 with TRBJ1-5; D is unclear. Trimming removed 2 bases at V and 9 bases at J, with 17 bases between. The CDR3 sequence is 15 residues long. Germline CDR1 is MNHNS and CDR2 is SASEGT. CDR3 DNA: TGTGCCAGCAGTGAAAGGACCGGCGGGCCAGGGCCCCAGCATTTT. Translating it yields CASSERTGGPGPQHF.

V is TRBV5-4 and J is TRBJ2-3; tentatively, D is TRBD2 (5 bases). Trimming removed 1 base at V and 5 bases at J, with 17 bases between. The germline gives CDR1 SGHNT, CDR2 YYREEE (reference sequence). This CDR3 has 16 amino acids. The CDR3 protein is CASSLRASSWGDTQYF. Here the CDR3 DNA reads TGTGCCAGCAGCTTGAGGGCTAGCTCCTGGGGAGATACGCAGTATTTT.

This chain joins TRBV7-9 and TRBJ2-3, with TRBD2 as a possible D gene (7 bases). Germline CDR1 is SEHNR and CDR2 is FQNEAQ (reference sequence). The V end was cut by 3 bases, the J end by 0 bases, with 13 bases between. The CDR3 length is 16 residues. This chain's CDR3 is CASSFRAGQSTDTQYF. The CDR3, as DNA: TGTGCCAGCAGCTTCCGAGCGGGACAAAGCACAGATACGCAGTATTTT.

The table lists this clone with a count of one. The chain combines TRBV25-1 with TRBJ2-4; D unresolved. CDR1 is MGHDK and CDR2 is SYGVNS in the germline V gene. Trimming shortened V by 5 bases and J by 8 bases, and 13 bases separated the two germline ends. The CDR3 has 13 residues. The CDR3 coding sequence is TGTGCCAGCAGTACCGGGCTGGCGGACATTCAGTACTTC. This encodes CASSTGLADIQYF.

This sequence joins TRBV4-2 and TRBJ2-1, with D possibly being TRBD2 (6 bases). V was cut by 3 bases and J by 2 bases, with 14 bases left in between. Germline CDR1 is LGHNA and CDR2 is YNFKEQ. This CDR3 region has 16 residues. DNA of the CDR3: TGTGCCAGCAGCCAGCGGCCGGGAGAACCCTACAATGAGCAGTTCTTC. Its translation: CASSQRPGEPYNEQFF.

The rearrangement uses TRBV19 and TRBJ2-6, with D unresolved. The ends were cut back, 3 bases at V and 1 base at J, with 7 bases in the middle. Germline CDR1 is LNHDA and CDR2 is SQIVND (reference sequence). The CDR3 loop spans 15 amino acids. CDR3 residues: CASSMGTSGANVLTF. The DNA of the CDR3 is TGTGCCAGTAGTATGGGAACATCTGGGGCCAACGTCCTGACTTTC.

The chain joins TRBV28 to TRBJ2-1, with 7 bases identical to TRBD1. Germline V lookup: CDR1 MDHEN, CDR2 SYDVKM. V shed 5 bases and J 4 bases; nucleotides not matched to a gene: 14. The CDR3 loop spans 17 amino acids. CDR3 DNA sequence: TGTGCCAGCAGTCAACGGCGCTGGGACAGAAATTACAATGAGCAGTTCTTC. This codes for CASSQRRWDRNYNEQFF.

In its sample, this clone was seen once. This chain uses TRBV28 with TRBJ1-5; 12 nucleotides agree with TRBD1. Germline CDR1 is MDHEN and CDR2 is SYDVKM. V lost 2 bases, J lost 0 bases, and 5 bases stayed unmatched. The CDR3 totals 18 residues. The CDR3 nucleotides read TGTGCCAGCAGTTTAGGGACAGGGGGCGCCGGTAGCAATCAGCCCCAGCATTTT. This codes for CASSLGTGGAGSNQPQHF. The variable domain in full, completed from reference TRBV28 and TRBJ1-5, reads DVKVTQSSRYLVKRTGEKVFLECVQDMDHENMFWYRQDPGLGLRLIYFSYDVKMKEKGDIPEGYSVSREKKERFSLILESASTNQTSMYLCASSLGTGGAGSNQPQHFGDGTRLSIL.

The chain recombines TRBV5-1 with TRBJ1-3; D not certain. Germline CDR1 reads SGHRS; CDR2 reads YFSETQ. Trimming removed 4 bases from V and 3 bases from J, with 5 bases in between. This CDR3 comprises 12 residues. The CDR3 protein is CASSIGGNTIYF. DNA of the CDR3: TGCGCCAGCAGCATCGGTGGAAACACCATATATTTT.

The CDR3 nucleotides are TGTGCCAGCAGCTCCCAGACAGGGGGCAGGTCACCCCTCCACTTT. Protein sequence: CASSSQTGGRSPLHF. The chain combines TRBV11-1 with TRBJ1-6; 10 bases fit TRBD1. CDR3 length equals 15 residues. The germline V gene has CDR1 SGHAT and CDR2 FQDESV (reference sequence). V trimming: 4 bases; J trimming: 10 bases; junction bases outside the gene matches: 7.

The V call is TRBV7-9, the J call TRBJ1-6; D might be TRBD1 (6 bases). Germline values: CDR1 SEHNR, CDR2 FQNEAQ (reference sequence). CDR3 length equals 14 residues. The V and J ends lost 4 bases and 10 bases respectively, with 14 bases between them. CDR3 sequence: CASSSLGGLSPLHF. The CDR3 DNA reads as TGTGCCAGCAGCTCCCTCGGGGGGCTGTCACCCCTCCACTTT.